This is a list of T cell receptor beta chains from one sample in a study of metastatic and nonmetastatic thyroid tumors. TCRdb ran MiXCR on the PCR reads. The sample lists around 16,000 clones, approximately 14% occurring once. Sequenced material: blood. The receptor set was obtained from a female donor with papillary thyroid cancer or a benign thyroid nodule (not recorded which). Some clones in this sample may be carry-over from other donors' samples. CDR3s include the opening cysteine and the closing phenylalanine or tryptophan. A D gene is named only where the DNA matches it firmly. Some rows have no size entry. The others give once, few or many, or a class for an expanded clone.

j_gene | v_gene | abundance | d_gene | CDR3aa | CDR3nt
TRBJ1-5 | TRBV6-1 | medium-sized | TRBD1 | CASSEIAGGSQPQHF | TGTGCCAGCAGTGAAATAGCAGGGGGCAGCCAGCCCCAGCATTTT
TRBJ1-2 | TRBV30 | many | - | CAWIQGIGGYTF | TGTGCCTGGATTCAGGGGATCGGTGGCTACACCTTC
TRBJ1-5 | TRBV6-1 | medium-sized | - | CASSAHRDSNQPQHF | TGTGCCAGCAGTGCTCACCGGGACAGCAATCAGCCCCAGCATTTT
TRBJ2-5 | TRBV7-6 | many | - | CASSSGTRGTGETQYF | TGTGCCAGCAGCTCCGGGACTAGGGGGACAGGGGAGACCCAGTACTTC
TRBJ2-4 | TRBV6-1 | many | - | CASRTGQLAKNIQYF | TGTGCCAGCAGAACAGGACAGCTAGCCAAAAACATTCAGTACTTC
TRBJ2-3 | TRBV29-1 | many | - | CSLLPGALGPDTQYF | TGCAGCCTTCTCCCTGGAGCTCTAGGTCCAGATACGCAGTATTTT
TRBJ1-3 | TRBV10-3 | many | - | CAISEAGNTIYF | TGTGCCATCAGTGAGGCTGGAAACACCATATATTTT
TRBJ2-1 | TRBV3-1 | many | - | CASSKRGNNEQFF | TGTGCCAGCAGCAAAAGAGGTAACAATGAGCAGTTCTTC
TRBJ1-6 | TRBV9 | - | TRBD1 | CASSEGSGGAGPPLHF | TGTGCCAGCAGCGAGGGTTCAGGGGGCGCGGGTCCACCCCTCCACTTT
TRBJ2-5 | TRBV28 | many | TRBD1 | CASSFGDSQETQYF | TGTGCCAGCAGTTTCGGGGACAGTCAAGAGACCCAGTACTTC
TRBJ2-3 | TRBV27 | many | - | CASSPSAGTDTQYF | TGTGCCAGCAGTCCGAGCGCCGGCACAGATACGCAGTATTTT
TRBJ2-7 | TRBV5-4 | once | - | CASSFDQRTIYEQYF | TGTGCCAGCAGCTTTGACCAGCGGACTATCTACGAGCAGTACTTC
TRBJ2-7 | TRBV20-1 | many | - | CSARDVRGHSSYEQYF | TGCAGTGCTAGAGATGTCCGGGGACACAGCTCCTACGAGCAGTACTTC
TRBJ1-2 | TRBV20-1 | - | - | CSAPDGASNYGYTF | TGCAGTGCCCCAGACGGGGCCAGTAACTATGGCTACACCTTC
TRBJ2-1 | TRBV9 | many | - | CASSPGGPYNEQFF | TGTGCCAGCAGCCCCGGGGGGCCTTACAATGAGCAGTTCTTC
TRBJ1-1 | TRBV5-4 | few | - | CASSEKNTEAFF | TGTGCCAGCAGCGAGAAGAACACTGAAGCTTTCTTT
TRBJ1-1 | TRBV6-1 | many | - | CASSDRVNTEAFF | TGTGCCAGCAGTGACAGGGTGAACACTGAAGCTTTCTTT
TRBJ1-5 | TRBV3-1 | many | TRBD1 | CASSQEGSGTGGNQPQHF | TGTGCCAGCAGCCAAGAAGGGTCCGGGACAGGGGGCAATCAGCCCCAGCATTTT
TRBJ1-2 | TRBV20-1 | many | - | CSAADSDGDYGYTF | TGCAGTGCTGCTGACTCGGACGGGGACTATGGCTACACCTTC
TRBJ1-2 | TRBV18 | many | - | CASSPDVNYGYTF | TGTGCCAGCTCACCAGATGTTAACTATGGCTACACCTTC
TRBJ2-3 | TRBV19 | many | TRBD2 | CASSQTSGRTDTQYF | TGTGCCAGTAGTCAAACTAGCGGAAGGACGGATACGCAGTATTTT